The 11 T cell receptor beta chains in this list originate from one sample, sequenced in a study of spatial heterogeneity in lung cancer (dated by TCRdb to between 2018 and 2021). Paper-wide results and their limitations: The number of expanded intratumoral alpha and beta TCRs correlated with the tumor nonsynonymous mutation count.

The library was made by 5' RACE. The reads were generated on a NextSeq 500. The public reads were run again by TCRdb, first through fastp at Q25 and then through MiXCR, and only productive beta chains were kept. Rows with a matching CDR3 protein are joined into one entry that keeps the most common DNA and genes. This sample is represented by around 13,000 distinct CDR3 sequences; more than 3.5% of them were singletons. The top ten constitute 8% of the sample. This sample's time point label indicates: sample taken at primary tumor resection. These receptors have no known antigen. The material was lung tumor tissue, obtained at surgery. These receptors came from a male donor with early-stage non-small cell lung cancer.

This clonotype was counted at least ten times. The gene calls are TRBV7-2 and TRBJ1-1; 8 nucleotides line up with TRBD1. This CDR3 spans 15 amino acids. Germline lookup yields CDR1 SGHTA and CDR2 FQGNSA. The trim removed 0 bases at V and 7 bases at J, leaving 7 bases unmatched. The CDR3 DNA follows: TGTGCCAGCAGCTTAGCGGATCCAGGACAGGGTGAAGCTTTCTTT. Protein sequence: CASSLADPGQGEAFF.

This clonotype was counted at least ten times. The chain links TRBV7-9 to TRBJ2-1, with D perhaps TRBD2 (6 bases). The CDR3 sequence is 15 residues long. CDR1 is SEHNR and CDR2 is FQNEAQ in the germline V gene (reference sequence). Trimming took 5 bases from V and 4 from J, leaving 15 bases between them. CDR3 region: CASSPPGGLYNEQFF. DNA of the CDR3: TGTGCCAGCAGCCCCCCAGGAGGACTATACAATGAGCAGTTCTTC.

This clonotype was seen ten or more times. The V call is TRBV20-1, the J call TRBJ1-1; D unclear. CDR1 and CDR2 (germline): DFQATT, SNEGSKA (reference sequence). The ends were cut back, 6 bases at V and 0 bases at J, with 17 bases in the middle. The CDR3 contains 15 residues. The CDR3, as DNA: TGCAGTGCCCGTCAACCCAAGATCATGAACACTGAAGCTTTCTTT. Translated, it gives CSARQPKIMNTEAFF.

This clonotype was picked up a small number of times. With a much larger clone just one base away, this may be a read error. V is TRBV7-7 and J is TRBJ2-5; the D gene is possibly TRBD2 (5 bases). The V end was cut by 5 bases, the J end by 3 bases, with 13 bases between. Germline V CDR1 and CDR2: SSHAT, FNYEAQ (reference sequence). The CDR3 is made up of 14 amino acids. CDR3: CASSAGRDKETQYF. The CDR3 coding sequence is TGTGCCAGCAGCGCCGGACGGGATAAAGAGACCCAGTACTTC.

This clonotype came up many times. The CDR3 loop is CSAETVARGLNTEAFF. CDR3 in DNA: TGCAGTGCTGAGACAGTGGCACGAGGTTTGAACACTGAAGCTTTCTTT. V and J are TRBV20-1 and TRBJ1-1, with a tentative D call TRBD1 (5 bases). Trimming removed 5 bases from V and 0 bases from J, with 19 bases in between. The CDR3 has 16 residues. CDR1 DFQATT and CDR2 SNEGSKA come from the germline V gene (reference sequence).

Ten or more counts support this clonotype. The gene calls are TRBV27 and TRBJ1-2, with D uncertain. The ends were cut back, 2 bases at V and 4 bases at J, with 14 bases in the middle. The CDR3 contains 15 residues. The germline gives CDR1 MNHEY, CDR2 SMNVEV (reference sequence). The CDR3, as DNA: TGTGCCAGCAGTTTAGGTTTAGGGTTTGGCTATGGCTACACCTTC. The encoded protein is CASSLGLGFGYGYTF.

This clonotype was seen many times. The chain joins TRBV7-2 to TRBJ2-3; the D is unclear. The V end was cut by 5 bases, the J end by 2 bases, with 11 bases between. CDR3 length: 14 residues. Germline lookup yields CDR1 SGHTA and CDR2 FQGNSA. CDR3 loop: CASSPQLATDTQYF. The CDR3 DNA follows: TGTGCCAGCAGCCCTCAGCTGGCCACAGATACGCAGTATTTT. The complete variable domain, with remaining parts taken from reference TRBV7-2 and TRBJ2-3, reads GAGVSQSPSNKVTEKGKDVELRCDPISGHTALYWYRQSLGQGLEFLIYFQGNSAPDKSGLPSDRFSAERTGGSVSTLTIQRTQQEDSAVYLCASSPQLATDTQYFGPGTRLTVL.

By share, this clonotype ranks as medium-sized (0.01 to 0.1%). This chain links TRBV4-3 with TRBJ1-1; D gene ambiguous. The CDR3 sequence is 15 residues long. Trimming pared 0 bases from V and 0 bases from J, leaving 8 bases between. Germline values: CDR1 LGHNA, CDR2 YSLEER. CDR3 nucleotides: TGCGCCAGCAGCCAAGATCGGAGAGTGAACACTGAAGCTTTCTTT. Its translation: CASSQDRRVNTEAFF.

Remarks on this clonotype: A read error may explain this, as a much larger clone is one base away. J is TRBJ2-2 and V is TRBV7-2; a weak D match, TRBD1 (6 bases). The CDR3 consists of 16 residues. From germline, CDR1 is SGHTA and CDR2 FQGNSA. The CDR3 region is CASSLVVWDNTGEPFF. The CDR3 nucleotides are TGTGCCAGCAGCTTAGTGGTCTGGGACAACACCGGGGAGCCGTTTTTT. Supplemented by reference TRBV7-2 and TRBJ2-2, the full variable domain reads GAGVSQSPSNKVTEKGKDVELRCDPISGHTALYWYRQSLGQGLEFLIYFQGNSAPDKSGLPSDRFSAERTGGSVSTLTIQRTQQEDSAVYLCASSLVVWDNTGEPFFGEGSRLTVL.

This chain connects TRBV18 to TRBJ2-3; D is possibly TRBD2 (6 bases). CDR3 length: 15 residues. Germline assignment: CDR1 KGHSH and CDR2 LQKENI. V was trimmed by 4 bases and J by 1 base, leaving 12 bases between them. The DNA of the CDR3 is TGTGCCAGCTCACAGGAAGCGGGCTGCACAGATACGCAGTATTTT. This gives the protein CASSQEAGCTDTQYF.

By share, this clonotype counts as medium-sized (0.01 to 0.1%). This chain links TRBV20-1 with TRBJ1-1; the D is unclear. The CDR3 runs 11 residues. Germline CDR1 DFQATT, CDR2 SNEGSKA (reference sequence). Trimming took 5 bases from V and 0 from J, leaving 4 bases between them. The CDR3 DNA reads as TGCAGTGCTTATTTGAACACTGAAGCTTTCTTT. Residues: CSAYLNTEAFF.